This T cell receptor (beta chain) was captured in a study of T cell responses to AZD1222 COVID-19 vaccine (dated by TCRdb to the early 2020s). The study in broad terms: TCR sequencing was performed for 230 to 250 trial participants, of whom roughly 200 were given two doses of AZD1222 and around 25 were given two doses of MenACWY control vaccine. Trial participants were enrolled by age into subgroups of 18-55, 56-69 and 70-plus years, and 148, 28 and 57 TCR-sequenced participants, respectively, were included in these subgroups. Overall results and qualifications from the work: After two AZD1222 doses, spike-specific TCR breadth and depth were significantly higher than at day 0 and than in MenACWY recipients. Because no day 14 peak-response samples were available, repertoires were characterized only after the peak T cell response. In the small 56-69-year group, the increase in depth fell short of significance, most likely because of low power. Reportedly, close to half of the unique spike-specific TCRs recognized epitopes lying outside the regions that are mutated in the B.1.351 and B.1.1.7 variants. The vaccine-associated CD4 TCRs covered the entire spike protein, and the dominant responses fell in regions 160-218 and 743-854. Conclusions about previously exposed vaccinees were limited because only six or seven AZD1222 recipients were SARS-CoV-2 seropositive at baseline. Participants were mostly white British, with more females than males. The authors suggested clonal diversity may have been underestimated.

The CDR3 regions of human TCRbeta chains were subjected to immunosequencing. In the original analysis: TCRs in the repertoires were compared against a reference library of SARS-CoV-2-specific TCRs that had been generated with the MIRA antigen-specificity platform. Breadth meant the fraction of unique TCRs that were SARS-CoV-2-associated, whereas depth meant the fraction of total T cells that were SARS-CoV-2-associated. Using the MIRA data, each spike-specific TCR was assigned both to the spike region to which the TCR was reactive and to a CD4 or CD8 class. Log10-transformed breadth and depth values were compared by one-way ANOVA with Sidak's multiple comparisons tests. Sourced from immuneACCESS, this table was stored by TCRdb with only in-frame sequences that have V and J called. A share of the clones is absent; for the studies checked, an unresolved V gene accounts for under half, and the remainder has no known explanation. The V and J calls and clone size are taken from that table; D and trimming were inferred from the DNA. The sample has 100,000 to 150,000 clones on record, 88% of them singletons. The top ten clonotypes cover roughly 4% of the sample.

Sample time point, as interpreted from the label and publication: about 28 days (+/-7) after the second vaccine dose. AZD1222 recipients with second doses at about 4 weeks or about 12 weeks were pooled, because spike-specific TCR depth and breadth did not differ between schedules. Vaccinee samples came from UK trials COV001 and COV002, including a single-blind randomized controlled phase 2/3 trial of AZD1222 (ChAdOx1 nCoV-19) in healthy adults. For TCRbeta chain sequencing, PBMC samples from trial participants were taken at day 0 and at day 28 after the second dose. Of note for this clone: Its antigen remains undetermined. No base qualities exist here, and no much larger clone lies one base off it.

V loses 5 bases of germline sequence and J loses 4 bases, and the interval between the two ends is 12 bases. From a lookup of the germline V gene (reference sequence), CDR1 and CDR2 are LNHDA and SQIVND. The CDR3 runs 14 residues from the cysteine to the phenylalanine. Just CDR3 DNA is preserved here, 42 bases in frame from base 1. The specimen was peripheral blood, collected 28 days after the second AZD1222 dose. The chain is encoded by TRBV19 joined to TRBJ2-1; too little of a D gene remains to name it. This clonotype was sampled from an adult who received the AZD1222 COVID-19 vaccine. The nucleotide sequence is TGTGCCAGTAGTCACCCCGATGATTACAATGAGCAGTTCTTC. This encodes CASSHPDDYNEQFF.